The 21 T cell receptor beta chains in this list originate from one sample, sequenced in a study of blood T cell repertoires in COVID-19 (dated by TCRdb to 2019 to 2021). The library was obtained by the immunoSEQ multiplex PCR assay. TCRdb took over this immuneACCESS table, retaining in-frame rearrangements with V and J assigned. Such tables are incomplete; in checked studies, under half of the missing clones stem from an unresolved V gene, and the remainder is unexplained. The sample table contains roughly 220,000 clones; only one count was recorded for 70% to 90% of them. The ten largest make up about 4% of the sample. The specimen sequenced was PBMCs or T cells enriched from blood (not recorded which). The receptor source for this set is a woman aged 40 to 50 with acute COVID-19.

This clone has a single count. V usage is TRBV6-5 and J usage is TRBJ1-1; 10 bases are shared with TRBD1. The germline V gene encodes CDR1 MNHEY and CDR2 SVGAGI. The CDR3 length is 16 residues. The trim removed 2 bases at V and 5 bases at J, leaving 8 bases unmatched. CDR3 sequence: CASSYPRDRGGTEAFF. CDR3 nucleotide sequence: TGTGCCAGCAGTTACCCCCGGGACAGGGGAGGGACTGAAGCTTTCTTT.

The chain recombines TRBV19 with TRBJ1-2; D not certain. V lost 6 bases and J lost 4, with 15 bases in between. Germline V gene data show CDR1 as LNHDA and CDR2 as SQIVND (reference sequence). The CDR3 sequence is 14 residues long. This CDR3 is CASSPGVQLYGYTF. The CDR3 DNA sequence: TGTGCCAGTAGCCCCGGCGTACAGCTCTATGGCTACACCTTC.

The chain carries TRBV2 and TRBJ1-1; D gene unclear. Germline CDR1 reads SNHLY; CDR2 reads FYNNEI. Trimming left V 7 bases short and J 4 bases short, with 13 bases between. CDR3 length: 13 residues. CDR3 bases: TGTGCCAGCACAGCCGCAGCGGGCACTGAAGCTTTCTTT. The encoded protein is CASTAAAGTEAFF.

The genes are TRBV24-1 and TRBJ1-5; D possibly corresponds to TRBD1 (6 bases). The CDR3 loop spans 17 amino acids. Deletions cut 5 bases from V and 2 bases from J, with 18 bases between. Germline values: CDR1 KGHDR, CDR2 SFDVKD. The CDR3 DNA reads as TGTGCCACCAGTGGATCACAGGGAAACACGGGCAATCAGCCCCAGCATTTT. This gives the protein CATSGSQGNTGNQPQHF.

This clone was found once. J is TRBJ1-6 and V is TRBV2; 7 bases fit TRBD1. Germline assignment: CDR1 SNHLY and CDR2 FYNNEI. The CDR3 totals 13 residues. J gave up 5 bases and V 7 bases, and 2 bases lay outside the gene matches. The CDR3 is CASTGTDNSPLHF. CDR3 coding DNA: TGTGCCAGCACCGGGACAGATAATTCACCCCTCCACTTT. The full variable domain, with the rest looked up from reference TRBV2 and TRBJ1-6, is EPEVTQTPSHQVTQMGQEVILRCVPISNHLYFYWYRQILGQKVEFLVSFYNNEISEKSEIFDDQFSVERPDGSNFTLKIRSTKLEDSAMYFCASTGTDNSPLHFGNGTRLTVT.

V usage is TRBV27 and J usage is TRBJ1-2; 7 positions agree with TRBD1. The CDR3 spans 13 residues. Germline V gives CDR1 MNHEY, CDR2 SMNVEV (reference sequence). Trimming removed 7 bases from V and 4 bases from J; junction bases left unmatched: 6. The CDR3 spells CASTSTGRYGYTF. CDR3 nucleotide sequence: TGTGCCAGCACCTCGACAGGGCGCTATGGCTACACCTTC.

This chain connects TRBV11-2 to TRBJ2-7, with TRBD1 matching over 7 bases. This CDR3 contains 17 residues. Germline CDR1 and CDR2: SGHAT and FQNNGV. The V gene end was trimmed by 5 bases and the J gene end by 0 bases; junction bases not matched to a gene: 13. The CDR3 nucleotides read TGTGCCAGCAGCAATCTCCGGACAGGTGGGAGCTCCTACGAGCAGTACTTC. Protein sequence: CASSNLRTGGSSYEQYF.

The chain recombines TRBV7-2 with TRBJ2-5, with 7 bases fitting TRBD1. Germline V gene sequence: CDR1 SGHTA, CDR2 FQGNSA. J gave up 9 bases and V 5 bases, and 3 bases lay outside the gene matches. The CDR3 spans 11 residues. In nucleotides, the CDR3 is TGTGCCAGCAGCACGAGGGGGCCCCAGTACTTC. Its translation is CASSTRGPQYF.

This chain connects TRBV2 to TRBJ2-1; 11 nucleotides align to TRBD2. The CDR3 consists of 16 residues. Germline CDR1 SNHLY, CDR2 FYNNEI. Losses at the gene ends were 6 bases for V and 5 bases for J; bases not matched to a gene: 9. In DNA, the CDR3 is TGTGCCAGCAGGGCCCCGACTAGCGGGGATCACAATGAGCAGTTCTTC. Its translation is CASRAPTSGDHNEQFF.

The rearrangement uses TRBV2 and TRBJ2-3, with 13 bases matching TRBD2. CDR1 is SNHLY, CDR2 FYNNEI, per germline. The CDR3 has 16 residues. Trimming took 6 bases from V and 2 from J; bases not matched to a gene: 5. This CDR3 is CASSRLAGGNTDTQYF. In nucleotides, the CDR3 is TGTGCCAGCAGCAGACTAGCGGGGGGCAACACAGATACGCAGTATTTT.

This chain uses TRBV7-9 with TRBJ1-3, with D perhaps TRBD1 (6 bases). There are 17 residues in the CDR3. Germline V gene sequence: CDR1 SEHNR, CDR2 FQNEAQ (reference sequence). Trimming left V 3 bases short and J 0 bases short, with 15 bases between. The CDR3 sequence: CASSLVGEGDSGNTIYF. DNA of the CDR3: TGTGCCAGCAGCTTGGTCGGAGAGGGGGACTCTGGAAACACCATATATTTT. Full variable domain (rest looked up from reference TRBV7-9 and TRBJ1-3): DTGVSQNPRHKITKRGQNVTFRCDPISEHNRLYWYRQTLGQGPEFLTYFQNEAQLEKSRLLSDRFSAERPKGSFSTLEIQRTEQGDSAMYLCASSLVGEGDSGNTIYFGEGSWLTVV.

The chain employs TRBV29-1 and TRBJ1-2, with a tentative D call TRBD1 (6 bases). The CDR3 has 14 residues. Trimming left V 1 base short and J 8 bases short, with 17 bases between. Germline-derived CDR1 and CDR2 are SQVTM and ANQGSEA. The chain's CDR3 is CSVEGGGIFVGYTF. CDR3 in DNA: TGCAGCGTTGAAGGGGGGGGCATATTCGTGGGCTACACCTTC.

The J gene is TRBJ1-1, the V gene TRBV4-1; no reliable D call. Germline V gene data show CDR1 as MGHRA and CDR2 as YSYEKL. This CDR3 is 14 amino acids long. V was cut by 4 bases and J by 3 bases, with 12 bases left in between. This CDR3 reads CASSREDGDTEAFF. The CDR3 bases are TGCGCCAGCAGCCGCGAGGACGGGGACACTGAAGCTTTCTTT.

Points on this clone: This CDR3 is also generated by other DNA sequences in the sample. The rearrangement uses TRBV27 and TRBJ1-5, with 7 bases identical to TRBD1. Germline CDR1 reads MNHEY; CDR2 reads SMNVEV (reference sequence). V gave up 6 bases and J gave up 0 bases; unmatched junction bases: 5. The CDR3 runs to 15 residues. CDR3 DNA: TGTGCCAGCAGCTTGACAGGGAATAGCAATCAGCCCCAGCATTTT. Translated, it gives CASSLTGNSNQPQHF.

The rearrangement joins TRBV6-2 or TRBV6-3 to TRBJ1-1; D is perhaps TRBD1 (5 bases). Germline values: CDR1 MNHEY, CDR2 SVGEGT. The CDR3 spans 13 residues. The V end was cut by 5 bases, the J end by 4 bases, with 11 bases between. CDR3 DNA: TGTGCCAGCAGTCTAGGGAGGGGCACTGAAGCTTTCTTT. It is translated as CASSLGRGTEAFF.

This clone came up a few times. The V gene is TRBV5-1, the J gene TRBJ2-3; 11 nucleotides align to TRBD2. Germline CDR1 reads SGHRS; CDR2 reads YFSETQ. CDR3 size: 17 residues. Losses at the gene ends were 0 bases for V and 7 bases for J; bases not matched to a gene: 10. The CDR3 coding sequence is TGCGCCAGCAGCTTGGTAGCGGGGGGGACAACAGGGCATACGCAGTATTTT. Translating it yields CASSLVAGGTTGHTQYF.

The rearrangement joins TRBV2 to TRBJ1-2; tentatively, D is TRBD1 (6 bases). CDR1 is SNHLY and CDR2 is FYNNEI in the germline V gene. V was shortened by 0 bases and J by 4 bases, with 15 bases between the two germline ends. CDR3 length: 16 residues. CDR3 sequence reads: CASSEALETGRYGYTF. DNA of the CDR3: TGTGCCAGCAGTGAAGCGCTCGAGACAGGCCGCTATGGCTACACCTTC.

CDR3 nucleotides: TGTGCCACCAGTATAACAGGGGGCGGCACAGATACGCAGTATTTT. This sequence encodes CATSITGGGTDTQYF. The chain recombines TRBV24-1 with TRBJ2-3; 9 bases are shared with TRBD1. J was trimmed by 1 base and V by 6 bases; bases with no gene match: 4. This CDR3 region has 15 residues. Germline V gene sequence: CDR1 KGHDR, CDR2 SFDVKD.

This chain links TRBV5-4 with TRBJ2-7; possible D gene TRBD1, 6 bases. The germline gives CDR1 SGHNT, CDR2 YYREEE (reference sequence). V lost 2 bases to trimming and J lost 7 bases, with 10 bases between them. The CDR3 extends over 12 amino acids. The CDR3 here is CASSLVRGEQYF. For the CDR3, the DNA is TGTGCCAGCAGCTTAGTTAGGGGGGAGCAGTACTTC.

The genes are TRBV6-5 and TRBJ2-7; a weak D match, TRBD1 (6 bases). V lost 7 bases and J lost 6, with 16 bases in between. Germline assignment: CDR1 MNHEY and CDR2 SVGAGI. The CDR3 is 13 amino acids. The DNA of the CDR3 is TGTGCCAGCACGGGACACGGCTTTGCCGAGCAGTACGTC. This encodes CASTGHGFAEQYV.

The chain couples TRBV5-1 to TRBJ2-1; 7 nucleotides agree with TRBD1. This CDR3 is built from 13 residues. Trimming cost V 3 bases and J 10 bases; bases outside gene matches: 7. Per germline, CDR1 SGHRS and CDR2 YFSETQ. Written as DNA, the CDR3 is TGCGCCAGCAGCTGGGGACAGTCAGAGGAGCAGTTCTTC. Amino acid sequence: CASSWGQSEEQFF.